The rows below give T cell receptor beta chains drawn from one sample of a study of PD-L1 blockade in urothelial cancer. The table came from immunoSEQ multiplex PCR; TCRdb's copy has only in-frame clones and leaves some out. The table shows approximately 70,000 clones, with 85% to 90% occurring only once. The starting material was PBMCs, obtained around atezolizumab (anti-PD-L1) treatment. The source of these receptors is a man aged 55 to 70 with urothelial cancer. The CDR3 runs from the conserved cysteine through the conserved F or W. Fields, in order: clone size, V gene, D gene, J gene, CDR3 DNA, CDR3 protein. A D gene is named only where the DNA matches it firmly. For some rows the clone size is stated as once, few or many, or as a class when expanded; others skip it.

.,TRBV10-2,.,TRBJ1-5,TGCGCCAGCACCCGGGACAATCAGCCCCAGCATTTT,CASTRDNQPQHF
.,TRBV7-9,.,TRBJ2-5,TGTGCCAGCAGCTTAGGGAGGGGCGCAGAGACCCAGTACTTC,CASSLGRGAETQYF
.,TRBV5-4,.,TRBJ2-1,TGTGCCAGCAGCCCTATGAAACAGGGCGGAAATGAGCAGTTCTTC,CASSPMKQGGNEQFF
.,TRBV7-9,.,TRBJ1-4,TGTGCCAGCAGCTTAGCCCCAGCAACTAATGAAAAACTGTTTTTT,CASSLAPATNEKLFF
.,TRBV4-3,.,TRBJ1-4,TGCGCCAGCAGCCAAGAGTCTCTGGGAGGAGACAATGAAAAACTGTTTTTT,CASSQESLGGDNEKLFF
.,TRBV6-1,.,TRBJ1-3,TGTGCCAGCAGTGAAGCCGGCAGGGTAGGAAACACCATATATTTT,CASSEAGRVGNTIYF
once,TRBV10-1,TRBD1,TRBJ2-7,TGCGCCAGCAGTGATAAGGGGACAGGGGTCTACGAGCAGTACTTC,CASSDKGTGVYEQYF
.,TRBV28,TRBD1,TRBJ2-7,TGTGCCAGCACCCCCGGGACAGCCGGCTACGAGCAGTACTTC,CASTPGTAGYEQYF
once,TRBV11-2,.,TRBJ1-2,TGTGCCAGCAGCTTAATGGGCAGTAATAACTATGGCTACACCTTC,CASSLMGSNNYGYTF
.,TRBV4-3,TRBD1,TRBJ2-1,TGCGCCAGCAGCCAAGGGCAGGGGGCCTACAATGAGCAGTTCTTC,CASSQGQGAYNEQFF
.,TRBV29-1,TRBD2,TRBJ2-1,TGCAGCGCCCCGGGACTAGCGGGGGGCCTCTACAATGAGCAGTTCTTC,CSAPGLAGGLYNEQFF
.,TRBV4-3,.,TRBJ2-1,TGCGCCAGCAGCCAAGCCCCGGGTTCCTACAATGAGCAGTTCTTC,CASSQAPGSYNEQFF
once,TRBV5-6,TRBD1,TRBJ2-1,TGTGCCAGCAGCCAGCTCCGGACAGGGGGTTACAATGAGCAGTTCTTC,CASSQLRTGGYNEQFF
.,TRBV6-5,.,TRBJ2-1,TGTGCCAGCAGTTACAAGCGACAGGAGCAGTTCTTC,CASSYKRQEQFF
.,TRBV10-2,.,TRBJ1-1,TGCGCCAGCAGTGAGGGGTTCAGGCCGAACACTGAAGCTTTCTTT,CASSEGFRPNTEAFF
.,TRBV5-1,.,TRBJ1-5,TGCGCCAGCAGCTTATGGGGAGACAATCAGCCCCAGCATTTT,CASSLWGDNQPQHF
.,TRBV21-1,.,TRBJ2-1,TGTGCCAGCAGCAAGGGTCCCTGGGCTCCCTACAATGAGCAGTTCTTC,CASSKGPWAPYNEQFF
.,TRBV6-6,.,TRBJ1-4,TGTGCCAGCAGTTACCCCGGGGAGGGGGAAAAACTGTTTTTT,CASSYPGEGEKLFF
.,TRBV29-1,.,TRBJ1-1,TGCAGCGTTGACAGGGGGAACACTGAAGCTTTCTTT,CSVDRGNTEAFF
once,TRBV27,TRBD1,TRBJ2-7,TGTGCCAGCAGTATTTTATTGTCAGGGGGCTACGAGCAGTACTTC,CASSILLSGGYEQYF
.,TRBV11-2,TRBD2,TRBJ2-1,TGTGCCAGCAGCTTAACACTAGCGGGAGGGGGCAATGAGCAGTTCTTC,CASSLTLAGGGNEQFF
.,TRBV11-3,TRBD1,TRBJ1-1,TGTGCCAGCAGCCTCGGGACAGGGGGGAGTACTGAAGCTTTCTTT,CASSLGTGGSTEAFF
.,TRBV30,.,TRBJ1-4,TGTGCCTGGACCTCGATGTACGTCGGGGAAAAACTGTTTTTT,CAWTSMYVGEKLFF